The 9 T cell receptor beta chains given below trace back to one sample, sequenced in a study of T-cell memory formation after mild COVID-19. In TCRdb, the 5' RACE reads were re-called with MiXCR into one record per CDR3 protein. The repertoire holds roughly 180,000 distinct CDR3 sequences, with under 20% as singletons. The sample comprised PBMCs or a T cell subset sorted from them (not recorded which). The receptors here all came from a man between 18 and 35 years old who had mild COVID-19 (a few samples of this study predate the infection). Cell type and time point are not known.

The chain carries TRBV6-5 and TRBJ1-5, with D maybe TRBD1 (6 bases). V was trimmed by 0 bases and J by 6 bases, leaving 15 bases between them. The CDR3 totals 16 residues. Germline V gives CDR1 MNHEY, CDR2 SVGAGI. CDR3 loop: CASSYSSGGARQPQHF. CDR3 coding DNA: TGTGCCAGCAGTTACTCGAGTGGGGGCGCACGTCAGCCCCAGCATTTT.

This clonotype turned up a few times. The chain uses TRBV9 and TRBJ2-7; maybe TRBD2 (5 bases). V shed 0 bases and J shed 5 bases, with 12 bases lying between them. This CDR3 spans 14 amino acids. Germline CDR1 is SGDLS and CDR2 is YYNGEE. The CDR3 spells CASSVVKGRDEQYF. For the CDR3, the DNA is TGTGCCAGCAGCGTAGTGAAAGGGAGAGACGAGCAGTACTTC. The full variable domain, with the rest looked up from reference TRBV9 and TRBJ2-7, is DSGVTQTPKHLITATGQRVTLRCSPRSGDLSVYWYQQSLDQGLQFLIQYYNGEERAKGNILERFSAQQFPDLHSELNLSSLELGDSALYFCASSVVKGRDEQYFGPGTRLTVT.

This clonotype appeared a few times. The chain is built from TRBV21-1 and TRBJ1-1. TRBV21-1 is annotated as a pseudogene. The CDR3 totals 15 residues. The chain's CDR3 is CASSKQERMNTEAFF. In nucleotides, the CDR3 is TGTGCCAGCAGCAAGCAGGAGCGCATGAACACTGAAGCTTTCTTT.

The chain employs TRBV24-1 and TRBJ2-1; TRBD1 agrees at 8 bases. Germline CDR1 KGHDR, CDR2 SFDVKD. CDR3 length: 16 amino acids. The V and J ends lost 3 bases and 7 bases, in that order; junction bases with no gene match: 10. This CDR3 is CATSDASGGSWNEQFF. CDR3 sequence (DNA): TGTGCCACCAGTGATGCCTCAGGGGGCTCTTGGAATGAGCAGTTCTTC.

On this clonotype itself: This clone may be a read error of a much larger clone one base away. The rearrangement joins TRBV4-1 to TRBJ2-3, with D perhaps matching TRBD1 (6 bases). The CDR3 length is 13 residues. Between the trimmed V and J ends, which lost 5 bases and 7 bases, there was a span of 13 bases. Germline CDR1 reads MGHRA; CDR2 reads YSYEKL. CDR3 sequence reads: CASSGGAGYTQYF. The CDR3 DNA follows: TGCGCCAGCAGCGGGGGCGCAGGGTATACGCAGTATTTT.

This clonotype was observed a single time. J is TRBJ1-1 and V is TRBV11-1, with a possible D match to TRBD1 (6 bases). The CDR3 contains 15 residues. V was shortened by 8 bases and J by 0 bases, with 16 bases between the two germline ends. CDR1 and CDR2 (germline): SGHAT, FQDESV (reference sequence). CDR3 amino acids: CASVPRGSMNTEAFF. In nucleotides, the CDR3 is TGTGCCAGCGTTCCCAGGGGATCCATGAACACTGAAGCTTTCTTT. The full variable domain, rest sourced from reference TRBV11-1 and TRBJ1-1, is EAEVAQSPRYKITEKSQAVAFWCDPISGHATLYWYRQILGQGPELLVQFQDESVVDDSQLPKDRFSAERLKGVDSTLKIQPAELGDSAMYLCASVPRGSMNTEAFFGQGTRLTVV.

The rearrangement uses TRBV20-1 and TRBJ2-3; TRBD2 aligns across 7 bases. The junction had 5 bases not matched to a gene; V was cut back by 2 bases and J by 3 bases. This CDR3 has 14 residues. CDR1 is DFQATT, CDR2 SNEGSKA, per germline (reference sequence). The CDR3 nucleotides read TGCAGTGCTAGAACCCGGGGGGTTACAGATACGCAGTATTTT. Translating gives CSARTRGVTDTQYF.

The chain combines TRBV5-6 with TRBJ1-5, with D uncertain. This CDR3 contains 15 residues. Trimming pared 1 base from V and 1 base from J, leaving 9 bases between. Germline values: CDR1 SGHDT, CDR2 YYEEEE. CDR3 DNA: TGTGCCAGCAGCTTGCTAGGGTTAAGCAATCAGCCCCAGCATTTT. Amino acids: CASSLLGLSNQPQHF.

The CDR3 loop reads CASSFGGLSTEAFF. CDR3 bases: TGTGCCAGCAGTTTTGGGGGGCTGAGCACTGAAGCTTTCTTT. This chain uses TRBV12-3 or TRBV12-4 with TRBJ1-1; a weak D match, TRBD1 (6 bases). The V gene lost 3 bases and the J gene lost 4 bases, with 12 bases spanning the gap. The CDR3 totals 14 residues.